These 3 T cell receptor beta chains originate from one sample sequenced in a study of human T cells and chemical hapten exposure. Regarding time point: healthy volunteer bleed at 2 weeks. The authors extracted total RNA from unfractionated whole blood. TCRdb redid the calling of the RACE reads with MiXCR, one entry per CDR3 protein. The data show some 120,000 distinct CDR3 sequences, approximately 9.5% seen once. Sequences were obtained from whole blood. These receptors were collected from a male donor in good health. Some clones in this sample may be carry-over from other donors' samples.

The CDR3 coding sequence is TGTGCCAGCAGCTACCACTCAGGGGGGGCAGCTGAGCAGTTCTTC. Amino acid sequence: CASSYHSGGAAEQFF. The rearrangement uses TRBV6-2 or TRBV6-3 and TRBJ2-1; D is tentatively TRBD1 or TRBD2 (7 bases each). CDR3 length: 15 amino acids. In germline, CDR1 is MNHEY, CDR2 SVGEGT. The V and J ends lost 6 bases and 9 bases respectively, with 21 bases between them.

At least ten counts were recorded for this clonotype. The chain carries TRBV6-5 and TRBJ2-3, with TRBD2 identical over 9 bases. This CDR3 region has 16 residues. V was clipped by 2 bases and J by 2 bases; unmatched bases: 5. The germline V gene has CDR1 MNHEY and CDR2 SVGAGI. The CDR3 region is CASSYLLAGTTDTQYF. The CDR3 nucleotides are TGTGCCAGCAGTTACCTTCTAGCGGGAACCACAGATACGCAGTATTTT.

The rearrangement uses TRBV6-6 and TRBJ2-3, with D perhaps being TRBD1 or TRBD2 (6 bases each). This CDR3 is built from 13 residues. Germline values: CDR1 MNHNY, CDR2 SVGAGI (reference sequence). The V end lost 7 bases, the J end lost 1 base, and 9 bases lay between the germline ends. The CDR3 nucleotides are TGTGCCAGCACGGGGGCCCGCACAGATACGCAGTATTTT. Translating gives CASTGARTDTQYF.